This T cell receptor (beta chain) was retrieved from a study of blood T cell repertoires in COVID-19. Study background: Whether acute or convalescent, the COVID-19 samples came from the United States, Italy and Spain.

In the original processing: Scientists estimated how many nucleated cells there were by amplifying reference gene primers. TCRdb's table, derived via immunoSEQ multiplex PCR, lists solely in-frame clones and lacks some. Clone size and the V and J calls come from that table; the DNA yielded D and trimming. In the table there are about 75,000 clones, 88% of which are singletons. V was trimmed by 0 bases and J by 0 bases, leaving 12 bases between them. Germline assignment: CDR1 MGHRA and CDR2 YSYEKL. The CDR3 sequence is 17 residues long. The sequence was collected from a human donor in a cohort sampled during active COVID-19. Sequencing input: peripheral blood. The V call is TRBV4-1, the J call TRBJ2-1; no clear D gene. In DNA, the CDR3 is TGCGCCAGCAGCCAAGATGGGCATTCCGCCTCCTACAATGAGCAGTTCTTC. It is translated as CASSQDGHSASYNEQFF.